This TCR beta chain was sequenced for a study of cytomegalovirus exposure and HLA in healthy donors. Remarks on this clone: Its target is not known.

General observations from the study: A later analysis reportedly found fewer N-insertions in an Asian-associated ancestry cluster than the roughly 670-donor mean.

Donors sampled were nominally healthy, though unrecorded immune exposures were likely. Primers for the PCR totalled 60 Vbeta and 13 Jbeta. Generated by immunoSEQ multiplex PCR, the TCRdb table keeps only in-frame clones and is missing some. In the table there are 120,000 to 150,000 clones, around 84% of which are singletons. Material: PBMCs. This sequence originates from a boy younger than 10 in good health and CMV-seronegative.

The DNA of the CDR3 is TGTGCCACCAGCAGGGGACCGGGACAGGGTGGTTACGAGCAGTACTTC. Its protein product is CATSRGPGQGGYEQYF. V gene TRBV15 combines with J gene TRBJ2-7; the match to TRBD1 covers 9 bases. The CDR3 extends over 16 amino acids. With 3 bases clipped from V and 4 bases from J, the junction kept 10 bases outside the gene matches. Germline lookup yields CDR1 LNHNV and CDR2 YYDKDF (reference sequence).